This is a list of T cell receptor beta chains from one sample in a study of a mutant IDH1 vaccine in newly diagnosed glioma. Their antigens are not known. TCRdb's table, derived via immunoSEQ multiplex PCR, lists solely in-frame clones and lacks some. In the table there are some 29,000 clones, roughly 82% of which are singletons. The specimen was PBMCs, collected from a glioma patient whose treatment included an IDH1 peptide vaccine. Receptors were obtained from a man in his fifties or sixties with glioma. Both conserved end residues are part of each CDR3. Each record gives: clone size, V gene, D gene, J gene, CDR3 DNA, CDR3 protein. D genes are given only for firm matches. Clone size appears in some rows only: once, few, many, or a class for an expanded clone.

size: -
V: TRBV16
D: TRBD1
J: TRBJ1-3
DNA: TGTGCCAGCAGCCAATCTTACGGGACAGCTGGAAACACCATATATTTT
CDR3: CASSQSYGTAGNTIYF

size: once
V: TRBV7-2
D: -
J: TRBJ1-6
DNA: TGTGCCAGCAGTCCGACAGCCCCGAGCTCACCCCTCCACTTT
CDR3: CASSPTAPSSPLHF

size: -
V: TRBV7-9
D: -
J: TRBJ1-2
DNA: TGTGCCAGCAGCCCGGGGGCGAGCAATGGCTACACCTTC
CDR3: CASSPGASNGYTF

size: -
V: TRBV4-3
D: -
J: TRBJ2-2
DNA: TGCGCCAGCAGCCAGGGACATTCGAACACCGGGGAGCTGTTTTTT
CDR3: CASSQGHSNTGELFF

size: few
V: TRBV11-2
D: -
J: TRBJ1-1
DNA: TGTGCCAGCAGCCCCCTGGGGAACACTGAAGCTTTCTTT
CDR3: CASSPLGNTEAFF

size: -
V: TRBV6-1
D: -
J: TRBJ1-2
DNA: TGTGCCAGCAGTGAAGCCGCCGGGTCGGTGTATGGCTACACCTTC
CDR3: CASSEAAGSVYGYTF

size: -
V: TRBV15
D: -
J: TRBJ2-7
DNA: TGTGCCACCAGCAGAGCGGGCAGAGAGGGCGAGCAGTACTTC
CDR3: CATSRAGREGEQYF

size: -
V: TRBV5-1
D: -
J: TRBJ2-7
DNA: TGCGCCAGCAGGAAGGACGGGACGACCTACGAGCAGTACTTC
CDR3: CASRKDGTTYEQYF

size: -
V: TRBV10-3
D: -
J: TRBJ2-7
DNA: TGTGCCATCAGCCCAGGGACCTACGAGCAGTACTTC
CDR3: CAISPGTYEQYF

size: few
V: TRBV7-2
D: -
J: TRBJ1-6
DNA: TGTGCCAGCAGCTCCAGTATTAATAATTCACCCCTCCACTTT
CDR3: CASSSSINNSPLHF

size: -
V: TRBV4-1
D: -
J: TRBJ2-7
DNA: TGCGCCAGCAGCCAAGGGGGCGTCTACGAGCAGTACTTC
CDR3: CASSQGGVYEQYF

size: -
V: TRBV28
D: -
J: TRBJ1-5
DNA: TGTGCCAGTAGGTTGGGGGTCACTCGGCAGCCCCAGCATTTT
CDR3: CASRLGVTRQPQHF

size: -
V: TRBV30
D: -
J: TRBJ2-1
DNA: TGTGCCTGGAGTAGGGACCTCAATGAGCAGTTCTTC
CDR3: CAWSRDLNEQFF

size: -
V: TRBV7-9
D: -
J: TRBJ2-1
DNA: TGTGCCAGCAACCTGCCGGGACATCTCTCCTACAATGAGCAGTTCTTC
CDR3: CASNLPGHLSYNEQFF

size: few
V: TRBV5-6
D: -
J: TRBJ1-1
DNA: TGTGCCAGCAGCTTGGAGGCAGGGTATTCGTACACTGAAGCTTTCTTT
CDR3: CASSLEAGYSYTEAFF

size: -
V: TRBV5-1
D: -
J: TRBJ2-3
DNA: TGCGCCAGCAGCTTGGGGTTCGATAGTGGAGATACGCAGTATTTT
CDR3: CASSLGFDSGDTQYF

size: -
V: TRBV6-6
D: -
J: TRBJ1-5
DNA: TGTGCCAGCAGTTCTCCCAGCGATCAGCCCCAGCATTTT
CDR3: CASSSPSDQPQHF

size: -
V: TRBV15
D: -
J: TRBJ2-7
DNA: TGTGCCACCAGCAGAGACGGTCGCTACGAGCAGTACTTC
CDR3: CATSRDGRYEQYF

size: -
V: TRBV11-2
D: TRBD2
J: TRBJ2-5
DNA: TGTGCCAGCAGGTCTCTAGCGGGGTCGGGGACCCAGTACTTC
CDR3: CASRSLAGSGTQYF

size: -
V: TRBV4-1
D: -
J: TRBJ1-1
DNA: TGCGCCAGCAGCCCCCCGAGGCAGGCAAACACTGAAGCTTTCTTT
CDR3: CASSPPRQANTEAFF

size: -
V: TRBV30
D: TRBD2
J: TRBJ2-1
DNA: TGTGCCTGGAGTGGGGAGGGGATTGGGGACTCGCGCCCGGAGCGGTTCTTC
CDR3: CAWSGEGIGDSRPERFF

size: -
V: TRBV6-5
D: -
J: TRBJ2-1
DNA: TGTGCCAGCAGTAGGGGAAGCTCCTACAATGAGCAGTTCTTC
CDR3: CASSRGSSYNEQFF

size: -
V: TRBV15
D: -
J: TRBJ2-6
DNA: TGTGCCACCAGCAGAGGAGACTTCTCTGGGGCCAACGTCCTGACTTTC
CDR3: CATSRGDFSGANVLTF

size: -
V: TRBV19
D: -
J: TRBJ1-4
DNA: TGTGCCAGTTCACCTGAAGTCGAAAAACTGTTTTTT
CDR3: CASSPEVEKLFF

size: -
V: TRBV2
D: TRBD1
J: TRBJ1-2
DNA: TGTGCCAGCAGTGAACTGCCGGGACAGGGTGACTCGGCGTCGAGCTACACCTTC
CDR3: CASSELPGQGDSASSYTF

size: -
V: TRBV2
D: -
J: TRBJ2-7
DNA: TGTGCCAGCAGTGAAGGTCAGACGTATCAGTACTTC
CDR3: CASSEGQTYQYF

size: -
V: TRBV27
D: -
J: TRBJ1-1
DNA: TGTGCCAGCAGTTTATCGCCGGGGGGCCCCACTGAAGCTTTCTTT
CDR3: CASSLSPGGPTEAFF

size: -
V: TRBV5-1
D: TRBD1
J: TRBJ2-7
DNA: TGCGCCAGCAGGGACAGGCCCTACGAGCAGTACTTC
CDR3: CASRDRPYEQYF

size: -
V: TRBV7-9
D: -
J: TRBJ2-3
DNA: TGTGCCAGCAGCTTAGCGGGACCAAATACGCAGTATTTT
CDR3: CASSLAGPNTQYF

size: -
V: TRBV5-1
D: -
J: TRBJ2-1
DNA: TGCGCCAGCAGCCTTACCCCGGGGTGGGATGAGCAGTTCTTC
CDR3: CASSLTPGWDEQFF

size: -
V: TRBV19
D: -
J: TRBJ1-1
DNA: TGTGCCAGTAGTCTCCGGGACCAAAAGGGCACTGAAGCTTTCTTT
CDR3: CASSLRDQKGTEAFF

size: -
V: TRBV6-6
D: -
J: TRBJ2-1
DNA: TGTGCCAGCAGTCCACTCAGACACAATGAGCAGTTCTTC
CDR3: CASSPLRHNEQFF

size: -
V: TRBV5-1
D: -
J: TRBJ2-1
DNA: TGCGCCAGCAGCTTGCTCCCGAGCTCCTACAATGAGCAGTTCTTC
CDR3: CASSLLPSSYNEQFF

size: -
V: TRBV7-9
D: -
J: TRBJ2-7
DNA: TGTGCCAGCAGCTTAGATGGGGGCGCCTACGAGCAGTACTTC
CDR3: CASSLDGGAYEQYF

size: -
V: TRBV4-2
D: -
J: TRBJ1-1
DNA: TGTGCCAGCTCCTCTTGGGCTGAAGCTTTCTTT
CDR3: CASSSWAEAFF

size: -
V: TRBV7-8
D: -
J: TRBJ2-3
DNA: TGTGCCAGCAGCTTAGACCCCCGCACAGATACGCAGTATTTT
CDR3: CASSLDPRTDTQYF

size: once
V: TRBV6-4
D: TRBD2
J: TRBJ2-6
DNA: TGTGCCAGCAGCCGGGGAGCGGGGTTCTCTGGGGCCAACGTCCTGACTTTC
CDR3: CASSRGAGFSGANVLTF

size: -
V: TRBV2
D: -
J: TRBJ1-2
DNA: TGTGCCAGCAGTGAGATTGGGAGCGAGAGCTACACCTTC
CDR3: CASSEIGSESYTF

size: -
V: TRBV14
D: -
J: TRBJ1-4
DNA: TGTGCCAGCAGCCCTTGGGGACTTAATGAAAAACTGTTTTTT
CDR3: CASSPWGLNEKLFF

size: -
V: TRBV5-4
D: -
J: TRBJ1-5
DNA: TGTGCCAGCAGCTTGGACGGAGGGAGTCAGCCCCAGCATTTT
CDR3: CASSLDGGSQPQHF

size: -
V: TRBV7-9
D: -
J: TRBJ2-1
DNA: TGTGCCAGCAGCTTAGCGGCGGAGGGCCAAAGATGGTACAATGAGCAGTTCTTC
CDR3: CASSLAAEGQRWYNEQFF

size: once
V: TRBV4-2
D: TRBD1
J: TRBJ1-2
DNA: TGTGCCAGCAGCCAACAGGACAGGGGTAGTGGCTACACCTTC
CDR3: CASSQQDRGSGYTF

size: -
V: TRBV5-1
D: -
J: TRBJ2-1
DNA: TGCGCCAGCAGCTTGGGAGGACGGGAGTTCAATGAGCAGTTCTTC
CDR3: CASSLGGREFNEQFF